The clone carrying this T cell receptor (beta chain) was observed a handful of times. This sample is drawn from a study of CD4 T cells in relation to SARS-CoV-2 and coronaviruses. As for the study in general: Crossreactive spike epitopes shared across donors were mapped to their HLA restriction.

Uncultured naive and memory CD4+ T cells supplied DNA for deep TCR-beta sequencing. Clones were read by immunoSEQ multiplex PCR, and TCRdb kept only the in-frame ones, dropping some. Of some 65,000 clones listed, 87% were seen once; the top ten hold around 1.5%. Unexposed donor CD4+ T cells date from 2011-2018, before the COVID-19 pandemic. Germline lookup yields CDR1 DFQATT and CDR2 SNEGSKA (reference sequence). The CDR3 contains 15 residues. The J segment lost 6 bases and the V segment lost 3 bases, leaving 14 bases of the junction unmatched. This clonotype originated in a human donor in good health. The specimen was memory CD4+ T cells from PBMCs. V gene TRBV20-1 combines with J gene TRBJ2-7; 7 bases line up with TRBD1. The CDR3 sequence: CSASIGTAATIEQYF. In DNA, the CDR3 is TGCAGTGCTAGTATTGGGACAGCAGCTACGATCGAGCAGTACTTC.